These T cell receptor beta chains were read from a single sample in a study of cytomegalovirus exposure and HLA in healthy donors. Clones were read by immunoSEQ multiplex PCR, and TCRdb kept only the in-frame ones, dropping some. Found here are some 150,000 clones, approximately 82% of them singletons; the top ten hold about 1.5%. Input material: PBMCs. Receptors were obtained from a man in his forties in good health and CMV-seronegative. CDR3s leave out the opening cysteine and the closing phenylalanine or tryptophan.

ASTSLAGYEQY	TRBJ2-7	TRBV27
ASSLGGGQVETQY	TRBJ2-5	TRBV7-6
ASSQERVAGIPYEQY	TRBJ2-7	TRBV4-3
ASSFRDGGSYEQY	TRBJ2-7	TRBV9
ASSSRSTETQY	TRBJ2-5	TRBV28
ASSLEDTSVGGELF	TRBJ2-2	TRBV5-4
ASSSGLAGLDTQY	TRBJ2-3	TRBV11-1
ASSLYVYSNQPQH	TRBJ1-5	TRBV7-2
ASSSGNAGGLWSWNEQF	TRBJ2-1	TRBV11-2
ATSREGRTPLHNEQF	TRBJ2-1	TRBV15
ASSGPQLSLAGSYNEQF	TRBJ2-1	TRBV9
ASSWSGVQPQH	TRBJ1-5	TRBV19
ASSIEDRTAYEQY	TRBJ2-7	TRBV19
ASSPSNSRNEKLF	TRBJ1-4	TRBV5-1
ASSQSYSPYEQY	TRBJ2-7	TRBV23-1
ASSSRPMTLVSGNTIY	TRBJ1-3	TRBV7-8
ASSLIAGSYEQY	NA	TRBV5-1
ARATGNTEAF	TRBJ1-1	TRBV2
ASRHSESRYEQY	TRBJ2-7	TRBV6-1
ASSVALAGYEQY	TRBJ2-7	TRBV6-1
ASSTQTGGAYNYGYT	TRBJ1-2	TRBV11-2
ASSLNGGPNTGELF	TRBJ2-2	TRBV7-3
ASSLEGAFIYEQY	NA	TRBV7-9
ASSLRGTDTQY	TRBJ2-3	TRBV5-8
ASSLLAGTTDTQY	TRBJ2-3	TRBV7-2
ASSLVRTTEKLF	TRBJ1-4	TRBV5-5
ASSVGGDIYQETQY	TRBJ2-5	TRBV9
ATSGTGGVQPQH	TRBJ1-5	TRBV10-3
SARSSGSGGELF	TRBJ2-2	TRBV29-1
ASTLLGPLSEF	TRBJ2-1	TRBV5-8
ASSLSSGGNQPQH	TRBJ1-5	TRBV27
ASSKETGGTGQPQH	TRBJ1-5	TRBV7-8
ASSGRGVNTGELF	TRBJ2-2	TRBV5-1